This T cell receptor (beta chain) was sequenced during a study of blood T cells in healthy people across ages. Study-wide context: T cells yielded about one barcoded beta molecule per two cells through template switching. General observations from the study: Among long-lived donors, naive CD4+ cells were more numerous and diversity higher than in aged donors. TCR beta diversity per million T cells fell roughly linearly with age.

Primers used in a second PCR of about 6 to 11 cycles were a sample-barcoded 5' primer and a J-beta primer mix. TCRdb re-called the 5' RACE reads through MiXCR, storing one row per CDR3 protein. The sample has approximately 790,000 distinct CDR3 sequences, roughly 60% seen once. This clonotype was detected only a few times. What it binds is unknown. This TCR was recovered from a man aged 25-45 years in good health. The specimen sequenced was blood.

The CDR3 region has the DNA TGTGCCAGCAGTGCACTACAGGGATTGAACACTGAAGCTTTCTTT. Its protein product is CASSALQGLNTEAFF. J is TRBJ1-1 and V is TRBV28, with D possibly TRBD1 on 6 matching bases. The CDR3 covers 15 residues. The V end lost 5 bases, the J end lost 0 bases, and 13 bases lay between the germline ends. Germline V CDR1 and CDR2: MDHEN, SYDVKM.